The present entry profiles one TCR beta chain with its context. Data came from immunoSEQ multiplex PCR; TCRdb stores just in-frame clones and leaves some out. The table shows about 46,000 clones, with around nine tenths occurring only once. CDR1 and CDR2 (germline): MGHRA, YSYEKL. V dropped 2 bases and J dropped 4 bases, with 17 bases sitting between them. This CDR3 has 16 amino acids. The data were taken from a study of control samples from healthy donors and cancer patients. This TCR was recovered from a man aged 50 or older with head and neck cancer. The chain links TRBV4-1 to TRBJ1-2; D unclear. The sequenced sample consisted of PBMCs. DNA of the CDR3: TGCGCCAGCAGCCAATCCATTTTGATGGGATCCTATGGCTACACCTTC. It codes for CASSQSILMGSYGYTF.